This is a list of T cell receptor beta chains from one sample in a study of T-cell memory formation after mild COVID-19. Each CDR3 protein gets one entry after TCRdb re-called the 5' RACE reads with MiXCR. This table has some 250,000 distinct CDR3 sequences, more than 15% appearing once. The sequencing input was PBMCs or a T cell subset sorted from them (not recorded which). The receptors shown here come from a young man who had mild COVID-19 (a few samples of this study predate the infection). Cell type and time point are not known. Both conserved end residues are part of each CDR3. D genes are given only for firm matches. Size is stated for part of the rows, as once, few or many counts, or as a class when the clone is expanded.

D gene	V gene	clone size	J gene	CDR3 DNA	CDR3 protein
TRBD1	TRBV2	NA	TRBJ1-6	TGTGCCAGCAGTGTAGGACAGGGGAATTCACCCCTCCACTTT	CASSVGQGNSPLHF
TRBD1	TRBV5-1	NA	TRBJ1-6	TGCGCCAGCAGCCCGGGCGACAGGGGTTGGGGGAATTCACCCCTCCACTTT	CASSPGDRGWGNSPLHF
TRBD2	TRBV29-1	once	TRBJ2-1	TGCAGCGTTGAATGGTTAGCGGGGTTTGAGCAGTTCTTC	CSVEWLAGFEQFF
TRBD1	TRBV18	NA	TRBJ1-4	TGTGCCAGCTCACCGACTCTGGGACAGGGAGGTGAAAAACTGTTTTTT	CASSPTLGQGGEKLFF
NA	TRBV5-7	NA	TRBJ2-1	TGTGCCAGCAGCTTGTCCAGGCCCAATCTCAATGAGCAGTTCTTC	CASSLSRPNLNEQFF
TRBD1	TRBV27	many	TRBJ1-5	TGTGCCAGCAGTTTAGTTGGGACAGCCAGCAATCAGCCCCAGCATTTT	CASSLVGTASNQPQHF
NA	TRBV5-6	few	TRBJ1-1	TGTGCCAGCAGCTTGGAGCCCTTGCGGATGAACACTGAAGCTTTCTTT	CASSLEPLRMNTEAFF
NA	TRBV20-1	few	TRBJ2-3	TGCAGTGCTGGGTCAGGGGAGGATACGCAGTATTTT	CSAGSGEDTQYF
TRBD1	TRBV29-1	few	TRBJ1-1	TGCAGCGTTACGGGACAGGGGTACACTGAAGCTTTCTTT	CSVTGQGYTEAFF
NA	TRBV5-1	NA	TRBJ1-3	TGCGCCAGCAGCTTGGGTACAGGACCATACTCTGGAAACACCATATATTTT	CASSLGTGPYSGNTIYF
TRBD1	TRBV20-1	few	TRBJ1-1	TGCAGTGCTAGGGGAGGGGGCGCGACTGAAGCTTTCTTT	CSARGGGATEAFF